This TCR beta chain comes out of a study of T cells in Graves' hyperthyroidism and ophthalmopathy. About the research overall: Peripheral blood collection took place at initial diagnosis, before any treatment.

Overall study findings and caveats: A 13 V-J signature model discriminated ophthalmopathy versus stable hyperthyroidism. Among thyroid clonotypes expanded above 0.001, most also appeared in blood.

The TCR beta CDR3 regions underwent amplification using RNA transcripts as the source. An initial round of RT-PCR targeting the TCR CDR3 relied on the HTBI primer set. TCRdb independently ran MiXCR on the multiplex PCR reads; one entry per CDR3 protein. The sample lists 550,000 to 800,000 distinct CDR3 sequences, around 17% occurring once. Germline V CDR1 and CDR2: WSHSY, SAAADI. The CDR3 has 16 residues. Turning to this clonotype: Its antigen is unknown. The junction does not match germline at one end; this may be a read error.

The specimen sequenced was blood. The V gene is TRBV10-2, the J gene TRBJ2-5, with TRBD2 identical over 13 bases. This sequence was found in a man younger than 35 with Graves' hyperthyroidism. The CDR3 region has the DNA TGCGCCAGCAGGCCCGGGACTAGCGGGGTTCAAGAGGCCCAGTACTTC. It encodes CASRPGTSGVQEAQYF.